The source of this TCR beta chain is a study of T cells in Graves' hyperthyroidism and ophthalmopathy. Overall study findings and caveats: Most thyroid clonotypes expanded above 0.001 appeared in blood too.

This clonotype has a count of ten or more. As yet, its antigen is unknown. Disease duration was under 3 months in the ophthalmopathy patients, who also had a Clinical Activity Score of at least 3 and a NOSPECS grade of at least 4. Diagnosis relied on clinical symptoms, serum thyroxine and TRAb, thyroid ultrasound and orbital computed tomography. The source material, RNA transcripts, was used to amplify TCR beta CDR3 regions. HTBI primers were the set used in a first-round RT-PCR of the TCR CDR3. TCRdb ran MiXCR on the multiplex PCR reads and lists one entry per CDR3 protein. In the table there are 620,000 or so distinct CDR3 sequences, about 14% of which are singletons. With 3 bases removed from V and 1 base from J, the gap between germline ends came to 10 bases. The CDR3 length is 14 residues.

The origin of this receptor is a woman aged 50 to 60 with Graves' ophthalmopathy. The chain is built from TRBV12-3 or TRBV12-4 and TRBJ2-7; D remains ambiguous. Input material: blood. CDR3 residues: CASSFAGESYEQYF. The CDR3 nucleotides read TGTGCCAGCAGTTTTGCTGGGGAATCCTACGAGCAGTACTTC.